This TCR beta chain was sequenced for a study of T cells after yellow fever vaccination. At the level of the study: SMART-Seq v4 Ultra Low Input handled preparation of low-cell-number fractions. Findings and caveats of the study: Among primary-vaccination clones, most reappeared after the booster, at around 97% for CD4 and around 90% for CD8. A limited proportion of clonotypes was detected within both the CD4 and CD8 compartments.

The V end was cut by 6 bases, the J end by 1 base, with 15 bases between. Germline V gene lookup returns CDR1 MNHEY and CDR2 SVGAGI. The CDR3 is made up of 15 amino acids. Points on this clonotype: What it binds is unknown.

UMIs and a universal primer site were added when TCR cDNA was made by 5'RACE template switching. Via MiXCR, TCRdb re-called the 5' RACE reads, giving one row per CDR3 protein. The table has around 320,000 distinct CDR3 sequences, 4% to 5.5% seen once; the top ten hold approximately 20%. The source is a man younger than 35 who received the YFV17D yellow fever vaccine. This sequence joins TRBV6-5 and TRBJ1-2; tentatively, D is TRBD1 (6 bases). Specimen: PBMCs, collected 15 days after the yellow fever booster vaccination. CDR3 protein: CASSPWTERNYGYTF. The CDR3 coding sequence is TGTGCCAGCAGCCCGTGGACAGAGCGTAACTATGGCTACACCTTC.